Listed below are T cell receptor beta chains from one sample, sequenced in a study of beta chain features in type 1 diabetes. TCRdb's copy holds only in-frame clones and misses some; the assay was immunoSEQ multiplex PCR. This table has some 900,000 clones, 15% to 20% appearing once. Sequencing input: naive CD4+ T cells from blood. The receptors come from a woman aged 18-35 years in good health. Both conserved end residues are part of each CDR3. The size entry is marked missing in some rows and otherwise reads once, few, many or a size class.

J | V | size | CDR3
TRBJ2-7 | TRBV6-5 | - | CASGPGFSIAYEQYF
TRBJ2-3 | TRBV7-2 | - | CASRRLVSTDTQYF
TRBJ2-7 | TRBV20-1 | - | CSAPEVHEQYF
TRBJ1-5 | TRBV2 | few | CASGQQYSNQPQHF
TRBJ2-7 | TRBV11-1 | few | CADSGQRYEQYF
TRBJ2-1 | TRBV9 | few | CASSETGESYNEQFF
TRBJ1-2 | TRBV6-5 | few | CASRRRDPLGGYTF
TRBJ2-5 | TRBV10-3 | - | CAISDFALGGETQYF
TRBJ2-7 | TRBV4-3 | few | CASSQEVQGGQYF
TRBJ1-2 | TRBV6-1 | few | CASTPGTDYGYTF
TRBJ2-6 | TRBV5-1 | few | CASSLAPGGAQSPGANVLTF
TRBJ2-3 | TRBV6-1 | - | CASSDRGASTDTQYF
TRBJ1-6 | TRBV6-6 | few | CASSYWTGTLNSPLHF
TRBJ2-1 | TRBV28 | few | CASSYQAPNEQFF
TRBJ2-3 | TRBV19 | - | CASPIRGVVAGEADTQYF
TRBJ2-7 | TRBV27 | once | CASSLSQGLVYEQYF
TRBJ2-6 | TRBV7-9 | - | CASSQDQGGGANVLTF
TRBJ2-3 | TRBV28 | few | CASTDSAGTDTQYF
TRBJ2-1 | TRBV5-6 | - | CASSFGMYNEQFF
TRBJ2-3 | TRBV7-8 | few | CASSKTGTSGRRTDTQYF
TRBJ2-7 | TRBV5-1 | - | CASSFQGNSYEQYF
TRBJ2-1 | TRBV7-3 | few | CASSLTGLAGASEQFF
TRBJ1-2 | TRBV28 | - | CASSSGGTYGYTF
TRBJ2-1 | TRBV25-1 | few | CASRLAGGYNEQFF
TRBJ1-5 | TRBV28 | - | CASSLQGWWQPQHF
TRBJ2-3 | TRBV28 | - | CASSPYGVAGVSDTQYF
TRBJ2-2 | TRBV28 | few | CASSPPRGNTGELFF
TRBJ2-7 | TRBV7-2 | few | CASSLGVGEQYF
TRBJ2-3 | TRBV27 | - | CASSLWTGVGHTDTQYF
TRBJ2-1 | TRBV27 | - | CASSFEGSSGSSGEQFF
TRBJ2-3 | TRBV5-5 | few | CASSLAPGGMSDTQYF
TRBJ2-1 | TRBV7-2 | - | CASSQNSGTDYNEQFF
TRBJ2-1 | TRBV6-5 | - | CASSLQQGGSYEQFF
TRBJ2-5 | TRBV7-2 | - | CASSPNGYKETQYF
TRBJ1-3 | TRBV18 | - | CASRRGQDSGNTIYF
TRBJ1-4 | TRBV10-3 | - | CAISGTEPGGELFF
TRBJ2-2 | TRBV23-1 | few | CASSIGVAGELFF
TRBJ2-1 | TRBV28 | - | CASSLASGRKNEQFF
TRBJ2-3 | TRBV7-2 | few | CASSRTSGGHGDTQYF
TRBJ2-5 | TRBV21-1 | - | CASSMQNGCLAGGLQETQYF
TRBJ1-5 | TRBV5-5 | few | CASSLGQGTQPQHF
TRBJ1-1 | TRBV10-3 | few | CAIRRDKLNTEAFF
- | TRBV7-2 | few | CASSFLPSSSYEQYF
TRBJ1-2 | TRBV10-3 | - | CAISEERNYGYTF
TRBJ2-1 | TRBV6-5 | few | CASRTPYNEQFF
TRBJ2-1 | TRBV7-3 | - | CASSLTRSGTSEGCEQFF
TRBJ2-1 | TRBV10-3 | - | CAIGSSWDDEQFF
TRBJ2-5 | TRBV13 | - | CASSLGSSQETQYF
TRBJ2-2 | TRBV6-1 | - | CASSVELGTGELFF
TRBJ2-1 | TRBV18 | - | CASSPSNWGGNEQFF
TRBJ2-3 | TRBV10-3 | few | CAISDLGTDTQYF
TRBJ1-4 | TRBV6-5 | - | CASSPTTRKLFF
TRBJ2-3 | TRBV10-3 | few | CAISPHYGLKTDTQYF
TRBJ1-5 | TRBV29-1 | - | CSVRQGNQPQHF
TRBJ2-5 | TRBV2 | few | CATRRGSQETQYF
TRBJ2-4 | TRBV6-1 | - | CASLLGTAGENIQYF
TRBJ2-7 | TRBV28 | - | CASEGQKRGYAFYEQYF
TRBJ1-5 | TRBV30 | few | CAWSVEGAGNQPQHF
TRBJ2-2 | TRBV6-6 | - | CASSYSGDTGELFF